A single T cell receptor (beta chain) is shown here with its context. This clone was recorded a few times. Its antigen has not been determined. There are no base qualities to consult, and no much larger clone falls within one base. These data originate in a study of beta chain features in type 1 diabetes (dated by TCRdb to the late 2010s). About the investigation overall: Patients and healthy donors did not differ in mean age, gender distribution, total cell number or subset yield. The study compared the TCRB repertoires of sorted circulating CD4+ T cell subsets in recently diagnosed type 1 diabetes patients with those in matched healthy donors. Regulatory and stem cell-like memory subsets were obtained from only 8 patients and roughly 8 healthy donors, while naive and central memory subsets were obtained from all 30 or so donors. A total of 90 million to 130 million sorted cells were examined across all samples, and a strong correlation was observed between cell number per subset and RNA yield. Findings and caveats that apply to the study as a whole: PCR may preferentially amplify shorter templates, but because patient and control samples were amplified and corrected together, any resulting skew would affect both groups equally. At VDJ recombination sites, type 1 diabetes patients had fewer insertions and more deleted nucleotides, which implies abnormalities in thymic rearrangement. Type 1 diabetes patients showed a moderate but significant shortening of TCRB CDR3 length in all four CD4+ subsets. Only small numbers of individuals were included in the HLA sub-analyses, which left unresolved whether HLA type had any influence on TCRB rearrangement. The naive, central memory and regulatory TCRB repertoires appeared to resemble one another more closely among patients than among healthy donors. Because cDNA was sequenced instead of genomic DNA, activated cells with high expression could be over-represented, although the groups did not differ in activation or CD3 levels.

The entire amount of isolated RNA was reverse transcribed using the High Capacity cDNA Reverse Transcription Kit, so the sequenced TCRB transcripts were expressed ones. Deep immunoSEQ sequencing was applied to naive, central memory and regulatory T cell samples, giving an average of about 3.7 million total reads per sample. Sorted cells were lysed in RLT buffer, and RNA was extracted using DNase-treated RNeasy Micro or Mini kits according to cell number. Each cell subset was processed separately to prevent cross-contamination, with patient and healthy donor samples processed together. Using the immunoSEQ multiplex PCR, TCRB sequences were amplified from cDNA into 87-bp fragments spanning the CDR3 region. Sequencing of the amplicons was done on the Illumina HiSeq platform. The original methods were these. Synthetic template baselines were used to correct PCR bias computationally, reads within Hamming distance 2 were collapsed together, and singletons that could not be merged were discarded. Reads were aligned to IMGT to assign V, D and J genes, CDR3 length, and insertions or deletions at six rearrangement sites. Clonotype counts were normalized to sorted cell number within each subset before computing true diversity and Gini coefficients with the tcR R package. The overlap coefficient, calculated on TCRB nucleotide sequences, was used to quantify repertoire sharing. Out-of-frame TCRB sequences from naive cells were analyzed to stand in for the pre-selection repertoire. TCRdb took this table from immuneACCESS and kept in-frame rearrangements with V and J called. Such tables lack part of the clones; where checked against another copy, unresolved V genes explain under half of the gap, and the rest is unexplained. The DNA gave D and trimming, while V, J and clone size come from that table. The sample contains about 250,000 clones, 11% of them found a single time. The top ten clonotypes cover 0.017% of the sample.

CDR1 is given as SNHLY and CDR2 as FYNNEI, both from the germline V gene. V is shortened by 8 bases, J by 0 bases, and the region joining them spans 11 bases. Measured from the cysteine to the phenylalanine, the CDR3 is 14 residues long. Only the CDR3 DNA stays, 42 bases, in frame from base 1. Each donor gave one peripheral blood draw, averaging around 0.11 L, which was collected into heparinised tubes. Using a panel that included CD45RO, CCR7, CD25, CD127, CD95 and CD27, naive, central memory, regulatory and stem cell-like memory CD4+ T cells were sorted on a BD FACSAria II. Purity was above 95% for every sorted population. PBMCs were isolated right away by Lymphoprep density gradient centrifugation and were stained directly, without culture. Samples were stained and sorted in pairs, with one healthy donor and one patient per experiment, so that batch effects were minimized.

The chain is encoded by TRBV2 joined to TRBJ2-1; no D gene is confidently identified. Sequenced sample: naive CD4+ T cells from blood. The cell subset or site tag for this specimen amounts to: true naive CD4+ T cells. This TCR derives from a man aged 25 to 40 with type 1 diabetes. The base sequence is TGTGCCAGCGGAGCGTCAAGCTCCTACAATGAGCAGTTCTTC. Translated, it gives CASGASSSYNEQFF.